The source of this T cell receptor beta chain is a study of blood T cell repertoires in COVID-19. Authors' data handling: The assay estimated nucleated cells by amplifying reference gene primers. Clones were read by immunoSEQ multiplex PCR, and TCRdb kept only the in-frame ones, dropping some. The V and J calls and the clone size are those of that table, but D and trimming were determined from the DNA. This repertoire shows about 240,000 clones, 82% found once; its top ten account for approximately 3.2%. The germline V gene has CDR1 SGHVS and CDR2 FNYEAQ. This CDR3 region has 18 residues. V was trimmed by 0 bases and J by 0 bases, leaving 15 bases between them.

The chain joins TRBV7-6 to TRBJ1-3; TRBD1 might be the D (5 bases). This sequence was found in a young woman with acute or convalescent COVID-19. Sequencing was carried out using peripheral blood. The CDR3 reads CASSLAPQGFSSGNTIYF. Written as DNA, the CDR3 is TGTGCCAGCAGCTTAGCGCCTCAGGGATTTAGCTCTGGAAACACCATATATTTT. Filled out from reference TRBV7-6 and TRBJ1-3, the complete variable domain reads GAGVSQSPRYKVTKRGQDVALRCDPISGHVSLYWYRQALGQGPEFLTYFNYEAQQDKSGLPNDRFSAERPEGSISTLTIQRTEQRDSAMYRCASSLAPQGFSSGNTIYFGEGSWLTVV.